This TCR beta chain was recovered during a study of T cell repertoires in cytomegalovirus infection. In this sample, this clonotype turned up many times. The CDR3 has 15 amino acids. V trimming: 3 bases; J trimming: 6 bases; junction bases outside the gene matches: 6. Germline V gene lookup returns CDR1 KGHDR and CDR2 SFDVKD. Each CDR3 protein is one row after TCRdb ran MiXCR on the reads. This sample carries hundreds of thousands of distinct CDR3 sequences, roughly 36% of them seen once, and the ten largest clones take 2.5% to 3%. Sequenced sample: PBMCs. The TCR sequence derives from a human donor in good health (CMV status not recorded). Some clones in this sample may be carry-over from other donors' samples. The V call is TRBV24-1, the J call TRBJ2-4; 8 bases fit TRBD2. The CDR3 DNA reads as TGTGCCACCAGTGATGGTCCCGGGACTAGAAACATTCAGTACTTC. Translating it yields CATSDGPGTRNIQYF.